This TCR beta chain emerged from a study of blood T cell repertoires in COVID-19. In the original processing: Amplification of reference gene primers provided the estimated nucleated cell counts. Only in-frame clones appear in the TCRdb table, and some are missing; sequencing was by immunoSEQ multiplex PCR. The DNA gave D and trimming, while V, J and clone size come from that table. This sample has more than 25,000 clones, with 80% to 90% found just once. The sample holds one count of this clone. The CDR3 covers 14 residues. V gave up 6 bases and J gave up 5 bases; unmatched junction bases: 9. Germline-derived CDR1 and CDR2 are SGHRS and YFSETQ.

The chain links TRBV5-1 to TRBJ2-5; 8 positions agree with TRBD2. What was sequenced was peripheral blood. The TCR was taken from a man older than 75 with acute or convalescent COVID-19. This CDR3 is CASTPLRGGETQYF. The CDR3 DNA reads as TGCGCCAGCACCCCACTTCGGGGGGGGGAGACCCAGTACTTC.